This TCR beta chain was identified in a study of neurological immune-mediated disorders. In its sample, this clonotype was seen many times. TCRdb used MiXCR to reprocess the 5' RACE reads, holding one entry per CDR3 protein. The sample carries about 84,000 distinct CDR3 sequences, 10% recorded once. CDR3 size: 14 residues. The germline gives CDR1 DFQATT, CDR2 SNEGSKA (reference sequence). V lost 3 bases to trimming and J lost 0 bases, with 9 bases between them. This receptor was taken from a middle-aged man in good health. The rearrangement uses TRBV20-1 and TRBJ2-1; D is undetermined. Source material: PBMCs. CDR3 loop: CSASPTSSYNEQFF. The CDR3 DNA reads as TGCAGTGCTAGCCCCACGAGCTCCTACAATGAGCAGTTCTTC.